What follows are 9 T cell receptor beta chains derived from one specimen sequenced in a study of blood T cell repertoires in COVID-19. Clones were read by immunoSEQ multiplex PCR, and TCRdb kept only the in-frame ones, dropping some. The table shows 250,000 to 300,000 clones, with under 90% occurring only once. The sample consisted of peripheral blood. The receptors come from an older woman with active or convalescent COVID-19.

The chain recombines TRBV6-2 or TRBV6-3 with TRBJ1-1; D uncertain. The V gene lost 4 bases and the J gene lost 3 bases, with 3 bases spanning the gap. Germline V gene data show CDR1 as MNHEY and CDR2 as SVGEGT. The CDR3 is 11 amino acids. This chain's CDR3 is CASSSYTEAFF. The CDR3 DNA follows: TGTGCCAGCAGTTCATACACTGAAGCTTTCTTT.

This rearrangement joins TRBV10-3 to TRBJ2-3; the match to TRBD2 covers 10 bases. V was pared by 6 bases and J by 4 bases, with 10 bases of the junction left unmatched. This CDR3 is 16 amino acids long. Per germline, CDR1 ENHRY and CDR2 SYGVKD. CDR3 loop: CAIRVIAGGRPDTQYF. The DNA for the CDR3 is TGTGCCATCAGGGTCATAGCGGGGGGCCGACCAGATACGCAGTATTTT.

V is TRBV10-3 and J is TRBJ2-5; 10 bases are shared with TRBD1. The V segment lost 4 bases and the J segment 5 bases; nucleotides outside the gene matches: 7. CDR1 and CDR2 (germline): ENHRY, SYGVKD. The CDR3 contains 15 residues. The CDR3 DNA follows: TGTGCCATCAGTGGAAGGGACAGGGGTAGCGAGACCCAGTACTTC. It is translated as CAISGRDRGSETQYF.

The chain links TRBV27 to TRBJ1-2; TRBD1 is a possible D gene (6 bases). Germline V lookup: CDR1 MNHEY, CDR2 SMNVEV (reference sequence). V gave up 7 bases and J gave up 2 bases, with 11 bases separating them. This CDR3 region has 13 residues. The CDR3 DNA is TGTGCCAGCAAGCTCACAGGGAACTATGGCTACACCTTC. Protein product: CASKLTGNYGYTF.

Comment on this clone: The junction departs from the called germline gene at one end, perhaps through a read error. The chain's CDR3 is CASSLGMRRSF. Here the CDR3 DNA reads TGTGCCAGCAGCTTAGGCATGAGGCGGTCCTTC. The gene calls are TRBV3-1 (or the pseudogene TRBV3-2) and TRBJ2-7; D is ambiguous. CDR3 length: 11 amino acids. Germline CDR1 reads LGHDT; CDR2 reads YNNKEL (reference sequence).

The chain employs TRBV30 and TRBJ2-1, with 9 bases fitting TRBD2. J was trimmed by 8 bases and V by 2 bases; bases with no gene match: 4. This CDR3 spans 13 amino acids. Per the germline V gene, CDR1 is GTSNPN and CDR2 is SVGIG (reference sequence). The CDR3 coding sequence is TGTGCCTGGAGTCCTAGCGGGGTACATGAGCAGTTCTTC. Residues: CAWSPSGVHEQFF.

CDR3 coding DNA: TGTGCCAGCAGCGTAGGGGCCGGGACTAGCGGGGCCGAGCAGTACTTC. It encodes CASSVGAGTSGAEQYF. The rearrangement joins TRBV9 to TRBJ2-7; 13 bases fit TRBD2. Germline values: CDR1 SGDLS, CDR2 YYNGEE. The CDR3 covers 16 residues. V dropped 0 bases and J dropped 6; count of bases not matched to a gene: 6.

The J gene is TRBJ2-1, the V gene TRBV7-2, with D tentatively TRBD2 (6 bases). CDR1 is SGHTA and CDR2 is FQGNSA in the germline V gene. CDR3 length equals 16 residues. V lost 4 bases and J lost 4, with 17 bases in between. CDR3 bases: TGTGCCAGCAGCTCCTACTGGCGGGGCACTTACAATGAGCAGTTCTTC. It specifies CASSSYWRGTYNEQFF.

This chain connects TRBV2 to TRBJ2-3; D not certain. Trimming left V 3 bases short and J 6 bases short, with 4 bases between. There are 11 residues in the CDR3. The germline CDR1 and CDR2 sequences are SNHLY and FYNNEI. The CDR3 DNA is TGTGCCAGCAGTGATTCTGATACGCAGTATTTT. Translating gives CASSDSDTQYF.